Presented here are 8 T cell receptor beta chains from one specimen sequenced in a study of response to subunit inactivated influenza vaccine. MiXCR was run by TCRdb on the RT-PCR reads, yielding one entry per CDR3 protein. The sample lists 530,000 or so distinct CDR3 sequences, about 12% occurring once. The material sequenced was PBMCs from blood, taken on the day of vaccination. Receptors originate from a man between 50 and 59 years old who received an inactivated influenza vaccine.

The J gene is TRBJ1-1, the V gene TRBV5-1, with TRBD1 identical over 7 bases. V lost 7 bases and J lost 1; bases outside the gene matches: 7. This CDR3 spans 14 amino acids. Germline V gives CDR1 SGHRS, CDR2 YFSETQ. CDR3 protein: CASSRTGPNTEAFF. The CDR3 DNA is TGCGCCAGCTCCCGGACAGGACCGAACACTGAAGCTTTCTTT. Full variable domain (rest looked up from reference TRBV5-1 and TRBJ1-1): KAGVTQTPRYLIKTRGQQVTLSCSPISGHRSVSWYQQTPGQGLQFLFEYFSETQRNKGNFPGRFSGRQFSNSRSEMNVSTLELGDSALYLCASSRTGPNTEAFFGQGTRLTVV.

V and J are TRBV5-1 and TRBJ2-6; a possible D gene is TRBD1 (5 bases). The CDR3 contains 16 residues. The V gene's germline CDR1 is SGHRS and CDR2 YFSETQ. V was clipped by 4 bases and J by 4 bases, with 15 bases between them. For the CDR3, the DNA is TGCGCCAGCAGCCAGGGTTTTCTGAGGGGGGCCAACGTCCTGACTTTC. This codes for CASSQGFLRGANVLTF.

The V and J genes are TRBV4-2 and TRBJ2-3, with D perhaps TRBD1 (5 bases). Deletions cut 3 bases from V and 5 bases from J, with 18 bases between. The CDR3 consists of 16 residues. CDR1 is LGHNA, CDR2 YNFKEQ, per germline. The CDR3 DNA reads TGTGCCAGCAGCCAGGCGGCAGGGCTCCCGGGAGATACGCAGTATTTT. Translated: CASSQAAGLPGDTQYF.

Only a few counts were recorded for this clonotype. CDR3 loop: CASSKLAGEQETQYF. CDR3 DNA sequence: TGTGCCAGCAGCAAACTAGCGGGGGAGCAAGAGACCCAGTACTTC. V usage is TRBV7-6 and J usage is TRBJ2-5; 11 nucleotides line up with TRBD2. V shed 5 bases and J 2 bases; nucleotides not matched to a gene: 4. This CDR3 region has 15 residues. CDR1 and CDR2 from the germline V gene are SGHVS and FNYEAQ.

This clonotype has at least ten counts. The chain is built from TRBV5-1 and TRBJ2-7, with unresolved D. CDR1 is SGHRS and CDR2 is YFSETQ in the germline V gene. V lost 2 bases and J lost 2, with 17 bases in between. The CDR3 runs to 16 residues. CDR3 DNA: TGCGCCAGCAGCTTTTCGTTGGTTTTGGATCCCTACGAGCAGTACTTC. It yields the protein CASSFSLVLDPYEQYF.

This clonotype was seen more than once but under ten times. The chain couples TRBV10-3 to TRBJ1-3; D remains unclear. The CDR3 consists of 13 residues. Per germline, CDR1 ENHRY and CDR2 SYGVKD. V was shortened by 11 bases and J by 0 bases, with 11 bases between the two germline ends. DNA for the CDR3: TGTGCCGCCTCGACCGGCTCTGGAAACACCATATATTTT. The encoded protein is CAASTGSGNTIYF.

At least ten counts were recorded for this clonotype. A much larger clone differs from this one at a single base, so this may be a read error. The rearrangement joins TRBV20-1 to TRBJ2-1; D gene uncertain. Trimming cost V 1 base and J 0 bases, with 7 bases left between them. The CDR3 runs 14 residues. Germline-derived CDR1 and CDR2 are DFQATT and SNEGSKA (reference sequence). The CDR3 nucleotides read TGCAGTGCTAGAGGGCGGAACTCCTACAATGAGCAGTTCTTC. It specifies CSARGRNSYNEQFF.

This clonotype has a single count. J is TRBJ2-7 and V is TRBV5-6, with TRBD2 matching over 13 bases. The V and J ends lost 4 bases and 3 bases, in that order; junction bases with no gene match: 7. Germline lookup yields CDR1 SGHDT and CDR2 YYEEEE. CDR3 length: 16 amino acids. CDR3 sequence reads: CASSPGLAGVYYEQYF. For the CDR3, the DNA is TGTGCCAGCAGCCCCGGACTAGCGGGAGTGTACTACGAGCAGTACTTC. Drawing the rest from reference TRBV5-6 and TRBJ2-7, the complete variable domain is DAGVTQSPTHLIKTRGQQVTLRCSPKSGHDTVSWYQQALGQGPQFIFQYYEEEERQRGNFPDRFSGHQFPNYSSELNVNALLLGDSALYLCASSPGLAGVYYEQYFGPGTRLTVT.